The entry below describes one TCR beta chain. No antigen is known for it. Per-base quality was not reported, and no clone a single base away is much larger than it. These data are taken from a study of CD4+ T cells in melanoma (dated by TCRdb to between 2021 and 2023). For the study in its entirety: The study examined neoantigen-specific CD4+ T cells in human melanoma. On the study overall, not on this receptor specifically: Neoantigen-specific CD4+ T cells in melanoma were reported to show diverse differentiation states. Neoantigen-specific CD4+ T cells were reported to be correlated with the function of CD8+ T cells, macrophages and B cells.

The method was the immunoSEQ multiplex PCR assay. Not all clones reach the TCRdb copy of this immuneACCESS table, which keeps in-frame sequences only. Checked studies attribute under half of the gap to unresolved V genes and leave the rest unexplained. The sample yields over 15,000 clones; approximately 83% were counted once. The top ten hold around 5.4% of the sample. The donors were people with melanoma. Relative to germline, V is 0 bases shorter and J is 2 bases shorter, with 9 bases between their ends. According to the germline V gene, CDR1 reads SGHDT and CDR2 reads YYEEEE. The CDR3 spans 14 residues, from the cysteine through the phenylalanine. Of the read, only the CDR3 DNA is kept; its 42 bases are in frame from base 1.

This sequence was found in a human donor with melanoma. Recombination linked TRBV5-6 to TRBJ2-7, with the D gene not clear enough to name. The sample comprised cells from a culture (not recorded whether cultured in vitro). The CDR3 amino acid sequence is: CASSLGQRTYEQYF. The DNA sequence is given as TGTGCCAGCAGCTTGGGCCAGAGGACCTACGAGCAGTACTTC.